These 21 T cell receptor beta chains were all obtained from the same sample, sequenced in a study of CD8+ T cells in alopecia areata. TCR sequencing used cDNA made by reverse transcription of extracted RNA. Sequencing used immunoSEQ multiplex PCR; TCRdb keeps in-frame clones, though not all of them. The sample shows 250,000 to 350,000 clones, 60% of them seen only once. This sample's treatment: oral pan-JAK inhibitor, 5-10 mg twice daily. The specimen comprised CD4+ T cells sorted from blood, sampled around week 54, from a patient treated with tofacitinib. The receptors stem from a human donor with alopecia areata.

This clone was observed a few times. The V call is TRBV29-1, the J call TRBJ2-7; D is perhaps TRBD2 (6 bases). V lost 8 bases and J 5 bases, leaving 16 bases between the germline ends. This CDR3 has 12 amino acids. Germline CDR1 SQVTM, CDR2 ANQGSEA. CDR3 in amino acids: CSIVKGRNEQYF. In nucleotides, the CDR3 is TGCAGCATAGTGAAGGGGAGGAACGAGCAGTACTTC.

CDR3 protein: CASSLYGHQPQHF. The CDR3 DNA reads as TGTGCCAGCAGTTTATATGGGCATCAGCCCCAGCATTTT. J is TRBJ1-5 and V is TRBV27; D gene uncertain. CDR1 is MNHEY, CDR2 SMNVEV, per germline (reference sequence). Trimming took off 1 base at V and 5 bases at J, with 6 bases between the two ends. The CDR3 runs to 13 residues.

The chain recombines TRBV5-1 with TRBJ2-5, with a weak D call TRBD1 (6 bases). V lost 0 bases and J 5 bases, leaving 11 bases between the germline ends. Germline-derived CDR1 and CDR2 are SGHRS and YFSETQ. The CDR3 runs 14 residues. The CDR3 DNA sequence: TGCGCCAGCAGCTTGGTACAGGGTATTGAGACCCAGTACTTC. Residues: CASSLVQGIETQYF. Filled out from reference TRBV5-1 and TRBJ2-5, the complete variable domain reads KAGVTQTPRYLIKTRGQQVTLSCSPISGHRSVSWYQQTPGQGLQFLFEYFSETQRNKGNFPGRFSGRQFSNSRSEMNVSTLELGDSALYLCASSLVQGIETQYFGPGTRLLVL.

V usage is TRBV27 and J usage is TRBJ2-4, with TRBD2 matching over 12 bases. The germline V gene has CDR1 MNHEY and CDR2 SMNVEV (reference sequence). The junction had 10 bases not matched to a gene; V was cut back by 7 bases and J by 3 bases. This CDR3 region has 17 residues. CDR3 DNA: TGTGCCAGCAAACCGAATCTAGCGGGGGGGCACAAAAACATTCAGTACTTC. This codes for CASKPNLAGGHKNIQYF.

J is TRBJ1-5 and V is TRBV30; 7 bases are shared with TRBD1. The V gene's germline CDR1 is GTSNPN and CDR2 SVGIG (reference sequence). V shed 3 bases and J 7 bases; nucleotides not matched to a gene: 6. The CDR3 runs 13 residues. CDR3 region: CAWSRGVGQPQHF. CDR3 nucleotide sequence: TGTGCCTGGAGCAGGGGGGTTGGACAGCCCCAGCATTTT.

The CDR3 sequence is CASSLGNANSPLHF. CDR3 nucleotide sequence: TGTGCCAGCAGCTTGGGGAACGCGAATTCACCCCTCCACTTT. V is TRBV7-8 and J is TRBJ1-6, with no clear D. V shed 3 bases and J shed 7 bases, with 10 bases lying between them. Germline CDR1 SGHVS, CDR2 FQNEAQ. The CDR3 spans 14 residues.

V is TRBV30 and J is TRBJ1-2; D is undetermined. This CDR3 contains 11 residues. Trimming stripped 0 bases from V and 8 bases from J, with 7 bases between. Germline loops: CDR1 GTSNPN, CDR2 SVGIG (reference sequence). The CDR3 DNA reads TGTGCCTGGAGTGTGACGGGGGGCTACACCTTC. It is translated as CAWSVTGGYTF.

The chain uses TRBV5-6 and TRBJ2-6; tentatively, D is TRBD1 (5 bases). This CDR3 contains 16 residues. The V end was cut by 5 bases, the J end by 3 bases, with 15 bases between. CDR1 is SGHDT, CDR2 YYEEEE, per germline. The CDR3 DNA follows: TGTGCCAGCAGTCCGACCAGGGCTTATGGGGCCAACGTCCTGACTTTC. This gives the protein CASSPTRAYGANVLTF. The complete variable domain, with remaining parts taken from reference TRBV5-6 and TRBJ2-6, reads DAGVTQSPTHLIKTRGQQVTLRCSPKSGHDTVSWYQQALGQGPQFIFQYYEEEERQRGNFPDRFSGHQFPNYSSELNVNALLLGDSALYLCASSPTRAYGANVLTFGAGSRLTVL.

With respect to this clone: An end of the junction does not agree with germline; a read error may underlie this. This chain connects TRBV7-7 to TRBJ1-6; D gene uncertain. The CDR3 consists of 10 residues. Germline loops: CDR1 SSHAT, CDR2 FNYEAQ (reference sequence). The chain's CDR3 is CASKRRPLHF. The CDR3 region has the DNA TGTGCTAGCAAGCGGCGCCCCCTCCACTTT. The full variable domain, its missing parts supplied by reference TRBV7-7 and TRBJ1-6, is GAGVSQSPRYKVTKRGQDVTLRCDPISSHATLYWYQQALGQGPEFLTYFNYEAQPDKSGLPSDRFSAERPEGSISTLTIQRTEQRDSAMYRCASKRRPLHFGNGTRLTVT.

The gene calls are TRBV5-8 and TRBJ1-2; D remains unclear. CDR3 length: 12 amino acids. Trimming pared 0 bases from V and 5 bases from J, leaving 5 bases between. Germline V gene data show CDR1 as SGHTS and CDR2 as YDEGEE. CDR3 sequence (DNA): TGTGCCAGCAGCTTGGAATGGTATGGCTACACCTTC. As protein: CASSLEWYGYTF.

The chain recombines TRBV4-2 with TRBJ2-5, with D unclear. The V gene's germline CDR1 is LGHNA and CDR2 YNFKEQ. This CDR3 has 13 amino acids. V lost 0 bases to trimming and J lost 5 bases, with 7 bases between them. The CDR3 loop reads CASSQDPWETQYF. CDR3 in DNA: TGTGCCAGCAGCCAAGATCCCTGGGAGACCCAGTACTTC.

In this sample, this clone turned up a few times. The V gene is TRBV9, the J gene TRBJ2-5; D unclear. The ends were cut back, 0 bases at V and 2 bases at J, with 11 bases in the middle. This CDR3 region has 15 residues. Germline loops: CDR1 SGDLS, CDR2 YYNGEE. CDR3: CASSVAWTKQETQYF. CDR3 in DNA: TGTGCCAGCAGCGTAGCTTGGACGAAACAAGAGACCCAGTACTTC.

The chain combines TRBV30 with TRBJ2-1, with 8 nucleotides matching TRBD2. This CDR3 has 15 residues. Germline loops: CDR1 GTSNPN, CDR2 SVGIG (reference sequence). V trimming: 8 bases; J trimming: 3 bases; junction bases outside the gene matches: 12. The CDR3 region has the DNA TGTGCCGGTGTCACTATAGCGGGGAGCTACAATGAGCAGTTCTTC. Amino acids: CAGVTIAGSYNEQFF.

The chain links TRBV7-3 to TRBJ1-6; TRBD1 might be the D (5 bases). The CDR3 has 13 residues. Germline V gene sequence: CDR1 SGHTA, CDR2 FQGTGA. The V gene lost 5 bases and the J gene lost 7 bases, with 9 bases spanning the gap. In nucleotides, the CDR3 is TGTGCCAGCAGCCCGGGGACCAATTCACCCCTCCACTTT. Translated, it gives CASSPGTNSPLHF.

The CDR3 nucleotides are TGTGCCAGCAGCGTAGGGGCCACCTACGAGCAGTACTTC. As protein: CASSVGATYEQYF. The J gene is TRBJ2-7, the V gene TRBV9, with no clear D. The CDR3 length is 13 residues. The germline gives CDR1 SGDLS, CDR2 YYNGEE. The V gene lost 0 bases and the J gene lost 2 bases, with 6 bases spanning the gap.

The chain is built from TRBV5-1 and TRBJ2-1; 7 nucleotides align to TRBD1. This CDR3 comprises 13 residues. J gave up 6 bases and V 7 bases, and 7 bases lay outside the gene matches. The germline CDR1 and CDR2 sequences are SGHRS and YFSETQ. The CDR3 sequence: CASHLTGPNEQFF. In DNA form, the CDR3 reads TGCGCCAGCCATCTGACAGGGCCCAATGAGCAGTTCTTC.

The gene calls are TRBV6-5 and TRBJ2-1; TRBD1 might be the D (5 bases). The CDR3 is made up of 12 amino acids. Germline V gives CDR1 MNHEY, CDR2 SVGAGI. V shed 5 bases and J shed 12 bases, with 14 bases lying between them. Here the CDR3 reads CASSPDSSRQFF. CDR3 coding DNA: TGTGCCAGCAGTCCAGACAGCAGCAGGCAGTTCTTC.

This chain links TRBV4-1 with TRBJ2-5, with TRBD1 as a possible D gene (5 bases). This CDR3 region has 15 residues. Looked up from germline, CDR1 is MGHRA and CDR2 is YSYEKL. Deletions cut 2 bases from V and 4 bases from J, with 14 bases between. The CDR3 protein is CASSQQGRIGETQYF. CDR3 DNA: TGCGCCAGCAGCCAACAGGGTCGGATTGGAGAGACCCAGTACTTC.

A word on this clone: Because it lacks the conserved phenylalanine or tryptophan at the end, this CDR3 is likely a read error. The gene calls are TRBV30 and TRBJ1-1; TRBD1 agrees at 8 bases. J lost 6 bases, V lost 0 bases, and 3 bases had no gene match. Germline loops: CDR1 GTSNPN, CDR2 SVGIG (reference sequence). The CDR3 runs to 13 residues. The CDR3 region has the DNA TGTGCCTGGAGTGTACAGGGGGTATCTGAAGCTTTCCTT. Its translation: CAWSVQGVSEAFL.

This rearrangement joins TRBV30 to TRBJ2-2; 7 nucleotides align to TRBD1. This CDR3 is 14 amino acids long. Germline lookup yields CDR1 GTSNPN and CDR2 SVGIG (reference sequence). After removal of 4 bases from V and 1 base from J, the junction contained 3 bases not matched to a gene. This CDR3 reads CAWNRGGNTGELFF. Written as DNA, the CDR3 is TGTGCCTGGAACAGGGGCGGGAACACCGGGGAGCTGTTTTTT.

CDR3 loop: CASSYRSGGQYF. The CDR3 DNA reads TGTGCCAGCAGTTACCGAAGCGGGGGCCAGTACTTC. This chain joins TRBV6-6 and TRBJ2-7, with TRBD2 matching 8 bases. CDR3 length: 12 amino acids. V was pared by 2 bases and J by 10 bases, with 4 bases of the junction left unmatched. Looked up from germline, CDR1 is MNHNY and CDR2 is SVGAGI (reference sequence).